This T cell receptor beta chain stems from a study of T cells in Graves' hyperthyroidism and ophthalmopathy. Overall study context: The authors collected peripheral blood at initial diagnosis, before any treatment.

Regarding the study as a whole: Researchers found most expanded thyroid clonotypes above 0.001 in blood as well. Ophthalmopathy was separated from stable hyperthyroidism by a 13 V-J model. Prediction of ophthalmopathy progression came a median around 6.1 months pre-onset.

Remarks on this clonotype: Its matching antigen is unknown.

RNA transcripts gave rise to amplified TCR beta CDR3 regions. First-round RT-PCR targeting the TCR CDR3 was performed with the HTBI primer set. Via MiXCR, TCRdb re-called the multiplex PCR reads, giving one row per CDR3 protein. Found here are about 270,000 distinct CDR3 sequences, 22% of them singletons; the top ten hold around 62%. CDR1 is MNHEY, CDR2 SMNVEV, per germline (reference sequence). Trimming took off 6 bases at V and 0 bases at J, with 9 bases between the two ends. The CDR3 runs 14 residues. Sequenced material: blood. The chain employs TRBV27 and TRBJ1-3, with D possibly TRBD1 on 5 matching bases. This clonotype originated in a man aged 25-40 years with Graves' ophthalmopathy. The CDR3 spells CASRQAVSGNTIYF. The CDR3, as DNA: TGTGCCAGCAGACAGGCTGTCTCTGGAAACACCATATATTTT.